These 12 T cell receptor beta chains were all obtained from the same sample, sequenced in a study of human T cells and chemical hapten exposure. TCRdb recomputed calls from the RACE reads with MiXCR, one row per CDR3 protein. The profile covers roughly 180,000 distinct CDR3 sequences, with 20% to 25% appearing a single time and roughly 6.7% taken by the ten largest. The time point denotes: patch test 1, 2 weeks after DPC sensitization. Treatment noted: therapeutic diphenylcyclopropenone sensitization with weekly scalp DPC. The sample in question was whole blood, obtained in connection with sensitization to the hapten diphenylcyclopropenone (DPC). These receptors were obtained from a woman aged 50 to 65 with alopecia areata. Some clones in this sample may be carry-over from other donors' samples.

This rearrangement joins TRBV6-5 to TRBJ2-2; TRBD2 matches at 9 bases. Germline assignment: CDR1 MNHEY and CDR2 SVGAGI. The CDR3 totals 14 residues. Trimming at V came to 6 bases and at J to 9 bases, leaving 8 bases not matched to a gene. CDR3 residues: CASSAASGRRELFF. The CDR3 DNA is TGTGCCAGCAGCGCCGCAAGCGGGAGGCGGGAGCTGTTTTTT.

This clonotype has more than one count but fewer than ten. The rearrangement joins TRBV20-1 to TRBJ2-7, with 9 positions matching TRBD2. J lost 5 bases, V lost 4 bases, and 15 bases had no gene match. Germline CDR1 and CDR2: DFQATT and SNEGSKA (reference sequence). CDR3 length: 16 amino acids. Written as DNA, the CDR3 is TGCAGTGCTATTTCAATGGCGGGAGGGCCAGGGGACGAGCAGTACTTC. This gives the protein CSAISMAGGPGDEQYF.

The chain couples TRBV7-9 to TRBJ2-1; D unclear. Between the trimmed V and J ends, which lost 0 bases and 0 bases, there was a span of 12 bases. The CDR3 spans 17 residues. Germline CDR1 is SEHNR and CDR2 is FQNEAQ (reference sequence). As DNA, the CDR3 is TGTGCCAGCAGCTTAGCGTCCCTAGGCGCCTCCTACAATGAGCAGTTCTTC. It is translated as CASSLASLGASYNEQFF.

The chain has TRBV15 and TRBJ1-1; no clear D. V was pared by 0 bases and J by 6 bases, with 11 bases between. The CDR3 is 14 amino acids. Germline V gene data show CDR1 as LNHNV and CDR2 as YYDKDF (reference sequence). Here the CDR3 reads CATSRDFTDPEAFF. CDR3 nucleotides: TGTGCCACCAGCAGAGATTTTACGGATCCTGAAGCTTTCTTT.

This chain uses TRBV4-2 with TRBJ1-3; 9 bases agree with TRBD1. The CDR3 extends over 17 amino acids. J gave up 5 bases and V 0 bases, and 8 bases lay outside the gene matches. The germline V gene encodes CDR1 LGHNA and CDR2 YNFKEQ. This CDR3 is CASSQDGSGQGRNTIYF. DNA of the CDR3: TGTGCCAGCAGCCAAGATGGTTCGGGACAGGGTAGAAACACCATATATTTT.

The rearrangement joins TRBV28 to TRBJ2-7; D remains unclear. CDR3 length: 12 amino acids. Trimming took off 2 bases at V and 5 bases at J, with 7 bases between the two ends. CDR1 MDHEN and CDR2 SYDVKM come from the germline V gene. The CDR3 coding sequence is TGTGCCAGCAGTTTACAGTTCCACGAGCAGTACTTC. It translates to CASSLQFHEQYF.

Details on this clonotype: One end of the junction fails to match germline, which may point to a read error. V and J are TRBV20-1 and TRBJ2-1; D unresolved. The germline gives CDR1 DFQATT, CDR2 SNEGSKA (reference sequence). The CDR3 runs 13 residues. The CDR3 spells CSARARLYDEQFF. Here the CDR3 DNA reads TGCAGTGCTAGAGCTAGGCTCTACGATGAGCAGTTCTTC.

The chain has TRBV11-3 and TRBJ1-3; tentative D call: TRBD1 (5 bases). The CDR3 spans 14 residues. The germline V gene has CDR1 SGHNT and CDR2 YENEEA. Trimming left V 5 bases short and J 8 bases short, with 16 bases between. Written as DNA, the CDR3 is TGTGCCAGCAGCCCAGGACAATCCGGGGACACCATATATTTT. Amino acids: CASSPGQSGDTIYF.

The J gene is TRBJ2-7, the V gene TRBV11-2; D is unresolved. CDR1 SGHAT and CDR2 FQNNGV come from the germline V gene. The CDR3 covers 15 residues. Trimming stripped 4 bases from V and 2 bases from J, with 15 bases between. CDR3 coding DNA: TGTGCCAGCAGCTCCCCCCGATCGCGCGCCTACGAGCAGTACTTC. Protein product: CASSSPRSRAYEQYF.

This clonotype is a singleton in its sample. The chain joins TRBV5-1 to TRBJ1-2; tentatively, D is TRBD1 (6 bases). Trimming shortened V by 4 bases and J by 2 bases, and 12 bases separated the two germline ends. CDR3 length: 14 residues. Per the germline V gene, CDR1 is SGHRS and CDR2 is YFSETQ. The CDR3 loop reads CASSPGTTNYGYTF. The CDR3 nucleotides are TGCGCCAGCAGCCCCGGGACAACAAACTATGGCTACACCTTC. The entire variable domain, with the rest obtained from reference TRBV5-1 and TRBJ1-2, is as follows: KAGVTQTPRYLIKTRGQQVTLSCSPISGHRSVSWYQQTPGQGLQFLFEYFSETQRNKGNFPGRFSGRQFSNSRSEMNVSTLELGDSALYLCASSPGTTNYGYTFGSGTRLTVV.

The chain employs TRBV5-1 and TRBJ2-3, with TRBD1 matching 12 bases. CDR3 length: 17 amino acids. Germline V gene sequence: CDR1 SGHRS, CDR2 YFSETQ. Germline trimming cut 5 bases from V and 7 bases from J; bases unmatched to any gene: 14. The CDR3: CASRPMGQGAPMNTQYF. The CDR3, as DNA: TGCGCCAGCAGGCCGATGGGACAGGGGGCGCCGATGAATACGCAGTATTTT.

The table lists this clonotype with a few counts. The chain combines TRBV5-1 with TRBJ2-3; 8 bases agree with TRBD2. Germline CDR1 is SGHRS and CDR2 is YFSETQ. J lost 2 bases, V lost 7 bases, and 9 bases had no gene match. The CDR3 is 15 amino acids. CDR3 protein: CASSIAGTLTDTQYF. The CDR3 nucleotides read TGCGCCAGCTCCATAGCGGGAACTCTCACAGATACGCAGTATTTT.